The T cell receptor (beta chain) described here comes from a study of siplizumab effects on memory and regulatory T cells. General study points: Only a minor fraction of alloreactive clones mapped to unstimulated subsets. Whether the proliferating Tregs (from siplizumab cultures) were suppressive was not confirmed.

Remarks on this clone: The antigen is not known.

Per sample, 75,000 to 100,000 TCR templates underwent assay. The data were produced by immunoSEQ multiplex PCR, yet TCRdb's version contains in-frame clones alone and is incomplete. In the table there are fewer than 100,000 clones, over 90% of which are singletons. This sequence was found in a human donor in good health. Sequencing input: CD8+ T cells sorted from blood.

CDR3 coding DNA: TGTGCCAGTAGTATGGGGCTAGGGGCAGATACGCAGTATTTT. Translating gives CASSMGLGADTQYF. V is TRBV19 and J is TRBJ2-3; D perhaps matches TRBD1 (5 bases). Trimming cost V 3 bases and J 4 bases, with 11 bases left between them. Per germline, CDR1 LNHDA and CDR2 SQIVND (reference sequence). CDR3 length: 14 amino acids.